Below are 26 T cell receptor beta chains sequenced from a single sample in a study of follicular helper T cells after annual influenza vaccination. The time point denotes: 2014-2015 season, 7 days after vaccination. This table comes from immunoSEQ multiplex PCR, and its TCRdb copy is limited to in-frame clones, with some not included. The sample carries approximately 7,400 clones, around four fifths recorded once. The sequencing here drew on CXCR5+ CD38- circulating T follicular helper cells from blood, taken 7 days after influenza vaccination. This sample's subset: circulating Tfh, non-naive CD4+CXCR5+PD-1+ (ICOS+CD38+ or ICOS-CD38-). The receptors derive from an adult who received the influenza vaccine.

This chain uses TRBV11-3 with TRBJ2-2; D is uncertain. V was shortened by 0 bases and J by 10 bases, with 9 bases between the two germline ends. CDR1 is SGHNT and CDR2 is YENEEA in the germline V gene. This CDR3 spans 13 amino acids. CDR3 region: CASSLERRAELFF. The CDR3 DNA sequence: TGTGCCAGCAGCTTAGAACGTCGCGCGGAGCTGTTTTTT.

The chain carries TRBV14 and TRBJ2-3; D is undetermined. Germline V CDR1 and CDR2: SGHDN, FVKESK. The CDR3 has 15 amino acids. V was pared by 4 bases and J by 0 bases, with 11 bases between. As DNA, the CDR3 is TGTGCCAGCAGCCTGTCGTTGCGTAGCACAGATACGCAGTATTTT. Translation: CASSLSLRSTDTQYF.

The rearrangement uses TRBV6-1 and TRBJ2-5; 10 bases are a match to TRBD2. The CDR3 consists of 13 residues. V shed 6 bases and J 4 bases; nucleotides not matched to a gene: 2. The germline V gene encodes CDR1 MNHNS and CDR2 SASEGT. This chain's CDR3 is CASRAGGPETQYF. CDR3 bases: TGTGCCAGCAGAGCGGGGGGGCCAGAGACCCAGTACTTC.

This clone has just a few counts. V gene TRBV19 combines with J gene TRBJ1-2, with a tentative D call TRBD1 (5 bases). From germline, CDR1 is LNHDA and CDR2 SQIVND (reference sequence). Trimming pared 6 bases from V and 3 bases from J, leaving 14 bases between. The CDR3 consists of 14 residues. CDR3 amino acids: CASREGSWDYGYTF. The CDR3 nucleotides are TGTGCCAGTAGAGAGGGGTCCTGGGACTATGGCTACACCTTC.

The rearrangement uses TRBV5-5 and TRBJ2-3; TRBD2 aligns across 14 bases. Trimming took 3 bases from V and 2 from J; bases not matched to a gene: 11. This CDR3 is built from 19 residues. CDR1 SGHKS and CDR2 YYEKEE come from the germline V gene (reference sequence). CDR3 coding DNA: TGTGCCAGCAGCTCGGGACTAGCGGGGGCCATGATCTACACAGATACGCAGTATTTT. Residues: CASSSGLAGAMIYTDTQYF.

This chain uses TRBV7-9 with TRBJ1-3; D might be TRBD1 (5 bases). V lost 5 bases, J lost 4 bases, and 12 bases lay in between. Germline CDR1 reads SEHNR; CDR2 reads FQNEAQ (reference sequence). The CDR3 length is 14 residues. DNA for the CDR3: TGTGCCAGCAGCGCCCAGGGTGGCGGAAACACCATATATTTT. Translation: CASSAQGGGNTIYF.

The genes are TRBV4-2 and TRBJ2-5; a weak D match, TRBD1 (5 bases). CDR1 and CDR2 from the germline V gene are LGHNA and YNFKEQ. V lost 0 bases and J 5 bases, leaving 13 bases between the germline ends. The CDR3 contains 15 residues. CDR3: CASSQDLGKGETQYF. In DNA form, the CDR3 reads TGTGCCAGCAGCCAAGATCTGGGAAAGGGGGAGACCCAGTACTTC.

The V call is TRBV9, the J call TRBJ2-1, with TRBD2 identical over 11 bases. V lost 0 bases, J lost 9 bases, and 5 bases stayed unmatched. CDR1 is SGDLS and CDR2 is YYNGEE in the germline V gene. This CDR3 is 15 amino acids long. The CDR3 nucleotides read TGTGCCAGCAGCGTAGGTAGCGGGGGGGCGATTGAGCAGTTCTTC. It is translated as CASSVGSGGAIEQFF.

The chain recombines TRBV5-4 with TRBJ2-3; TRBD2 matches 15 bases. Germline V gene sequence: CDR1 SGHNT, CDR2 YYREEE (reference sequence). V gave up 10 bases and J gave up 0 bases; unmatched junction bases: 3. This CDR3 is 15 amino acids long. CDR3 residues: CAGTSGGTSTDTQYF. CDR3 DNA: TGTGCCGGGACTAGCGGGGGGACTAGCACAGATACGCAGTATTTT.

This clone was observed a few times. CDR3 sequence: CASSLAQGARNSPLHF. CDR3 nucleotide sequence: TGTGCCAGCAGCTTAGCGCAGGGGGCTCGAAATTCACCCCTCCACTTT. This sequence joins TRBV7-9 and TRBJ1-6; 8 positions match TRBD1. The V and J ends lost 0 bases and 7 bases, in that order; junction bases with no gene match: 5. Germline lookup yields CDR1 SEHNR and CDR2 FQNEAQ (reference sequence). The CDR3 extends over 16 amino acids.

This clone was seen a few times. The V and J genes are TRBV4-3 and TRBJ1-2, with 8 bases that match TRBD1. V shed 5 bases and J 5 bases; nucleotides not matched to a gene: 13. Germline CDR1 and CDR2: LGHNA and YSLEER. The CDR3 length is 16 residues. CDR3 residues: CASSLSGSDREYGYTF. In nucleotides, the CDR3 is TGCGCCAGCAGCTTGTCGGGGTCGGACAGGGAGTATGGCTACACCTTC.

The chain recombines TRBV28 with TRBJ2-7; TRBD1 aligns across 9 bases. Germline V lookup: CDR1 MDHEN, CDR2 SYDVKM. V was pared by 2 bases and J by 6 bases, with 8 bases of the junction left unmatched. This CDR3 has 15 residues. This CDR3 reads CASSLGGQGLGEQYF. CDR3 nucleotides: TGTGCCAGCAGTTTAGGTGGACAGGGGTTGGGCGAGCAGTACTTC.

The chain has TRBV5-5 and TRBJ1-1; D remains ambiguous. Germline V gene sequence: CDR1 SGHKS, CDR2 YYEKEE (reference sequence). V shed 1 base and J shed 4 bases, with 11 bases lying between them. The CDR3 covers 14 residues. CDR3 in DNA: TGTGCCAGCAGCTTGTTCTCGGCTTCCACTGAAGCTTTCTTT. It specifies CASSLFSASTEAFF.

This clone was seen more than once but under ten times. The chain is built from TRBV10-2 and TRBJ2-7; D gene unclear. The germline V gene encodes CDR1 WSHSY and CDR2 SAAADI. V lost 6 bases and J 3 bases, leaving 6 bases between the germline ends. This CDR3 has 11 residues. As DNA, the CDR3 is TGCGCCAGCAGCGGATACTACGAGCAGTACTTC. As protein: CASSGYYEQYF.

The chain couples TRBV18 to TRBJ1-1; D may be TRBD1 (5 bases). The germline CDR1 and CDR2 sequences are KGHSH and LQKENI. Trimming removed 3 bases at V and 11 bases at J, with 13 bases between. This CDR3 has 12 amino acids. The CDR3 nucleotides read TGTGCCAGCTCACCGGACAAAGTCGTTGCTTTCTTT. It translates to CASSPDKVVAFF.

This chain links TRBV14 with TRBJ2-3, with TRBD1 matching 12 bases. The CDR3 runs 16 residues. V lost 4 bases to trimming and J lost 4 bases; unmatched junction nucleotides: 6. The germline gives CDR1 SGHDN, CDR2 FVKESK. For the CDR3, the DNA is TGTGCCAGCAGCCCCCCGGGGACAGGGGGCCCAGATACGCAGTATTTT. Translated: CASSPPGTGGPDTQYF.

The V call is TRBV28, the J call TRBJ1-1; D uncertain. V shed 3 bases and J shed 1 base, with 12 bases lying between them. CDR1 and CDR2 (germline): MDHEN, SYDVKM. The CDR3 has 15 residues. CDR3 bases: TGTGCCAGCAGTTTTGTAGAAACGGAGAACACTGAAGCTTTCTTT. It translates to CASSFVETENTEAFF.

This chain connects TRBV9 to TRBJ1-6; possible D gene TRBD1, 6 bases. V shed 4 bases and J shed 0 bases, with 14 bases lying between them. The V gene's germline CDR1 is SGDLS and CDR2 YYNGEE. The CDR3 runs to 17 residues. The CDR3 DNA is TGTGCCAGCAGCCCGCATCGGACAGTCTCCTATAATTCACCCCTCCACTTT. Protein: CASSPHRTVSYNSPLHF.

The genes are TRBV6-6 and TRBJ1-5; no clear D. V was cut by 5 bases and J by 0 bases, with 5 bases left in between. Germline CDR1 is MNHNY and CDR2 is SVGAGI (reference sequence). This CDR3 has 13 residues. The CDR3 sequence is CASSIGSNQPQHF. The DNA of the CDR3 is TGTGCCAGCAGTATAGGTAGCAATCAGCCCCAGCATTTT.

The gene calls are TRBV9 and TRBJ2-3; D not resolved. This CDR3 spans 12 amino acids. The germline gives CDR1 SGDLS, CDR2 YYNGEE. V lost 0 bases, J lost 4 bases, and 3 bases lay in between. CDR3 nucleotide sequence: TGTGCCAGCAGCGTAGGGGCAGATACGCAGTATTTT. Its translation: CASSVGADTQYF.

This chain joins TRBV6-6 and TRBJ1-2; 7 nucleotides match TRBD1. The CDR3 is made up of 15 amino acids. The germline V gene encodes CDR1 MNHNY and CDR2 SVGAGI (reference sequence). Trimming removed 2 bases from V and 8 bases from J; junction bases left unmatched: 11. CDR3 coding DNA: TGTGCCAGCAGTTACAGTTCCGCAGGGGGGTACGGCTACACCTTC. This sequence encodes CASSYSSAGGYGYTF.

V gene TRBV7-9 combines with J gene TRBJ1-1; no firm D call. Deletions cut 0 bases from V and 6 bases from J, with 5 bases between. The germline gives CDR1 SEHNR, CDR2 FQNEAQ (reference sequence). The CDR3 runs to 12 residues. The CDR3 DNA follows: TGTGCCAGCAGCTTAGCGCGATCTGAAGCTTTCTTT. It specifies CASSLARSEAFF.

A single count supports this clone. The chain joins TRBV6-6 to TRBJ2-2, with D unresolved. CDR3 length equals 11 residues. V lost 6 bases and J lost 4, with 3 bases in between. Germline values: CDR1 MNHNY, CDR2 SVGAGI (reference sequence). DNA of the CDR3: TGTGCCAGCAGGATCACCGGGGAGCTGTTTTTT. Encoded protein: CASRITGELFF.

This sequence joins TRBV7-3 and TRBJ2-7, with D perhaps matching TRBD1 (6 bases). CDR3 size: 12 residues. Trimming pared 8 bases from V and 9 bases from J, leaving 17 bases between. In germline, CDR1 is SGHTA, CDR2 FQGTGA. This chain's CDR3 is CASRDTTLGQYF. CDR3 nucleotides: TGTGCCAGCCGGGACACCACCTTGGGGCAGTACTTC.

This chain joins TRBV5-4 and TRBJ2-3, with unresolved D. CDR3 length: 14 residues. Trimming took 4 bases from V and 0 from J, leaving 9 bases between them. Germline CDR1 is SGHNT and CDR2 is YYREEE (reference sequence). CDR3 nucleotide sequence: TGTGCCAGCAGCCTGGGCCAAAGCACAGATACGCAGTATTTT. Its protein product is CASSLGQSTDTQYF.

The chain couples TRBV2 to TRBJ1-5; D remains unclear. Deletions cut 4 bases from V and 2 bases from J, with 6 bases between. CDR3 length equals 13 residues. Germline CDR1 SNHLY, CDR2 FYNNEI. The CDR3 loop is CASSVHGNQPQHF. The CDR3 DNA reads as TGTGCCAGCAGTGTTCACGGCAATCAGCCCCAGCATTTT.